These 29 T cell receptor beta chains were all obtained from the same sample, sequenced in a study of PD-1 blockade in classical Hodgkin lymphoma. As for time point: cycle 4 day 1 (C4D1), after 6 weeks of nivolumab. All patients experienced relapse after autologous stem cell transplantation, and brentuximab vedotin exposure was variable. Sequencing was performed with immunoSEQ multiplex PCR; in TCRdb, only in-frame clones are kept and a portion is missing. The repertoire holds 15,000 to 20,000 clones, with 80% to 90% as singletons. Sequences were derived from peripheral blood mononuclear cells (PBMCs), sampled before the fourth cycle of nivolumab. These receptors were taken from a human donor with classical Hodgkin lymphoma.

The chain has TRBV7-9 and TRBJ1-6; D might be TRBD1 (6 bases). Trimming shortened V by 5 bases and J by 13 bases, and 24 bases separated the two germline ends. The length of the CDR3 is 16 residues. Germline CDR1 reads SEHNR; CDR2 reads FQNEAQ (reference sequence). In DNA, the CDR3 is TGTGCCAGCAGCGTCGCTGGTGGCAGGGGAAGTAGGCCCCTCCACTTT. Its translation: CASSVAGGRGSRPLHF.

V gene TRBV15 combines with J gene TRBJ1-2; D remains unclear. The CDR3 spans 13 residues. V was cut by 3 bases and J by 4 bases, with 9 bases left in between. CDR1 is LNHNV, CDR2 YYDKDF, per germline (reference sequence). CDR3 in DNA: TGTGCCACCAGCAGTGGTACGAGCTATGGCTACACCTTC. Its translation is CATSSGTSYGYTF.

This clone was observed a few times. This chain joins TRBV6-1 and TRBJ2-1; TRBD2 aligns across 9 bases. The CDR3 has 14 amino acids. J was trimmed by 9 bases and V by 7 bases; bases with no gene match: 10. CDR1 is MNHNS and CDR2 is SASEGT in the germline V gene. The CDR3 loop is CASNGLAGDSEQFF. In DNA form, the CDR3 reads TGTGCCAGCAATGGATTAGCGGGGGATAGTGAGCAGTTCTTC.

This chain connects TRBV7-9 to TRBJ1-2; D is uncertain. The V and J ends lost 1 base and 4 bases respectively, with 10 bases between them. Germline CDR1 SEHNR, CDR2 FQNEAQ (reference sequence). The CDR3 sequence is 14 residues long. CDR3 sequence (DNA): TGTGCCAGCAGCTTAGTTCCCTTCCCCTATGGCTACACCTTC. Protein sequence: CASSLVPFPYGYTF.

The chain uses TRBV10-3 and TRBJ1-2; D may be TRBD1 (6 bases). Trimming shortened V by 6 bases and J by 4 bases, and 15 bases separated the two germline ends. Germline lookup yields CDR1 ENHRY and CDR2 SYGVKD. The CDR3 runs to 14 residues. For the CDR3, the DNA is TGTGCCATCAGGGAGACAGGATTCCTCTATGGCTACACCTTC. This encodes CAIRETGFLYGYTF.

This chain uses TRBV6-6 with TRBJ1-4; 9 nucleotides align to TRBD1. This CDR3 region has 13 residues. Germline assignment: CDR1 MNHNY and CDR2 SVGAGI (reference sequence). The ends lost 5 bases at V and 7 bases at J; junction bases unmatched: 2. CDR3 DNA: TGTGCCAGCAGTCGACAGGGGGTTGAAAAACTGTTTTTT. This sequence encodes CASSRQGVEKLFF.

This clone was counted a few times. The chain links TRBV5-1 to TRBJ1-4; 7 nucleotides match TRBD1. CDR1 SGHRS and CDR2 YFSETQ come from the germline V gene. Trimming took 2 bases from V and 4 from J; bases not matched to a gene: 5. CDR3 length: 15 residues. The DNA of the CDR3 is TGCGCCAGCAGCTTAAGGGACAGCAGTAATGAAAAACTGTTTTTT. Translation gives CASSLRDSSNEKLFF.

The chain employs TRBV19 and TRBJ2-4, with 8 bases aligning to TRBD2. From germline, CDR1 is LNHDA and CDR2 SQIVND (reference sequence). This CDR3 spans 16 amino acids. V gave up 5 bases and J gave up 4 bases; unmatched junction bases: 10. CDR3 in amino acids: CASSPGRAGRKNIQYF. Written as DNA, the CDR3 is TGTGCCAGTAGTCCCGGGAGGGCAGGAAGAAAAAACATTCAGTACTTC.

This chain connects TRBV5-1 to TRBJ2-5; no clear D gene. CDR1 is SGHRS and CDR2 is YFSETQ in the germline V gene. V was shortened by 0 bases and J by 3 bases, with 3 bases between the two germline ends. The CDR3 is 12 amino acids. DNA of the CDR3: TGCGCCAGCAGCTTGGGGGAAGAGACCCAGTACTTC. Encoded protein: CASSLGEETQYF.

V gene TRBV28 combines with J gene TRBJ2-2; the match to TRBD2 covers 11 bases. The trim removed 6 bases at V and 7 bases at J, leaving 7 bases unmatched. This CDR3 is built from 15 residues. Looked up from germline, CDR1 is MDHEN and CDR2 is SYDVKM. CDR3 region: CASRVAGGPVGELFF. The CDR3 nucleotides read TGTGCCAGCAGGGTAGCGGGGGGGCCAGTCGGGGAGCTGTTTTTT.

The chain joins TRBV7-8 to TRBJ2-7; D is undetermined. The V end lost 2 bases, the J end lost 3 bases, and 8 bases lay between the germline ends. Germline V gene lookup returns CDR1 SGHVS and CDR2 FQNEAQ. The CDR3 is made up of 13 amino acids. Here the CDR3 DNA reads TGTGCCAGCAGCTTAAACTTCGACTACGAGCAGTACTTC. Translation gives CASSLNFDYEQYF. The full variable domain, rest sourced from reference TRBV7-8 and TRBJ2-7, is GAGVSQSPRYKVAKRGQDVALRCDPISGHVSLFWYQQALGQGPEFLTYFQNEAQLDKSGLPSDRFFAERPEGSVSTLKIQRTQQEDSAVYLCASSLNFDYEQYFGPGTRLTVT.

CDR3 amino acids: CASSRALGDTEAFF. CDR3 in DNA: TGTGCCAGCAGCCGAGCCCTTGGGGACACTGAAGCTTTCTTT. The chain joins TRBV7-9 to TRBJ1-1; D not resolved. V gave up 5 bases and J gave up 3 bases, with 13 bases separating them. CDR3 size: 14 residues. Per the germline V gene, CDR1 is SEHNR and CDR2 is FQNEAQ (reference sequence). The entire variable domain, with the rest obtained from reference TRBV7-9 and TRBJ1-1, is as follows: DTGVSQNPRHKITKRGQNVTFRCDPISEHNRLYWYRQTLGQGPEFLTYFQNEAQLEKSRLLSDRFSAERPKGSFSTLEIQRTEQGDSAMYLCASSRALGDTEAFFGQGTRLTVV.

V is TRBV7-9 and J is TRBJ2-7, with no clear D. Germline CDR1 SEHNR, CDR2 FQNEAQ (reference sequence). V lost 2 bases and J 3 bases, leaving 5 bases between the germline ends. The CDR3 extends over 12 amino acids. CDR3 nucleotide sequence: TGTGCCAGCAGCTTAACGCTCTACGAGCAGTACTTC. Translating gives CASSLTLYEQYF.

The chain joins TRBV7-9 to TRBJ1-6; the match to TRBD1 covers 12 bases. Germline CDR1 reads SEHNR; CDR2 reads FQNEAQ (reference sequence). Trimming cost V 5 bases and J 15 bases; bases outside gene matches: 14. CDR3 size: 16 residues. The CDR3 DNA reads TGTGCCAGCAGCCCCGTCGGGGGACAGGGGGCGGCACGCCTCCACTTT. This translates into CASSPVGGQGAARLHF.

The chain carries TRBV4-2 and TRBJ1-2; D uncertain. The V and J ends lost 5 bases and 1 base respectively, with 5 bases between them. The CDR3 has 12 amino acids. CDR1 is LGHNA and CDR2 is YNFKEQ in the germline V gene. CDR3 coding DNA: TGTGCCAGCAGCGCCATTAACTATGGCTACACCTTC. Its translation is CASSAINYGYTF.

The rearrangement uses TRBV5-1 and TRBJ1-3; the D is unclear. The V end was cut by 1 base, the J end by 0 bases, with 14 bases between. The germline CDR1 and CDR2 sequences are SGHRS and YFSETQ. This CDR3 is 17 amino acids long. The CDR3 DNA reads TGCGCCAGCAGCTTGAAGGGTAATGTACTCTCTGGAAACACCATATATTTT. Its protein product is CASSLKGNVLSGNTIYF. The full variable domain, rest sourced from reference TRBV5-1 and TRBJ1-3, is KAGVTQTPRYLIKTRGQQVTLSCSPISGHRSVSWYQQTPGQGLQFLFEYFSETQRNKGNFPGRFSGRQFSNSRSEMNVSTLELGDSALYLCASSLKGNVLSGNTIYFGEGSWLTVV.

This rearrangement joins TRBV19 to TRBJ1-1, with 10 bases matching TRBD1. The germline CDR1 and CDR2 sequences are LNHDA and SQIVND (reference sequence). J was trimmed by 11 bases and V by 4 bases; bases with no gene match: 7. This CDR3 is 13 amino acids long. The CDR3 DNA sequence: TGTGCCAGTAGTACCTCCGGGACAGGGGCTGCTTTCTTT. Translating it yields CASSTSGTGAAFF.

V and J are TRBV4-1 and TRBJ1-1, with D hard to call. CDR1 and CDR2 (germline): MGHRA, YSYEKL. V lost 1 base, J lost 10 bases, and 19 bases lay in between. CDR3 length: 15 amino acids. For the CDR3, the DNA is TGCGCCAGCAGCCAAGGCCTCCAGGCGCCCGGAGGAGCTTTCTTT. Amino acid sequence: CASSQGLQAPGGAFF.

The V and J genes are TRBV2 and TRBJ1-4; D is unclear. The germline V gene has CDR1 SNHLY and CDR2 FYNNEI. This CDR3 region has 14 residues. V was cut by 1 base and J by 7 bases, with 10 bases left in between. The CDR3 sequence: CASSEVPGGEKLFF. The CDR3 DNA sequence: TGTGCCAGCAGTGAAGTCCCAGGCGGTGAAAAACTGTTTTTT.

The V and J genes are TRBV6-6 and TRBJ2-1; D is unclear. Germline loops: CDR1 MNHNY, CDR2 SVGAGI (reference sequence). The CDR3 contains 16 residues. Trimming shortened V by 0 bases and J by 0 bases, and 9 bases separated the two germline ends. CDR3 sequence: CASSYSSVGSYNEQFF. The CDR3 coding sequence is TGTGCCAGCAGTTACTCCTCGGTCGGCTCCTACAATGAGCAGTTCTTC.

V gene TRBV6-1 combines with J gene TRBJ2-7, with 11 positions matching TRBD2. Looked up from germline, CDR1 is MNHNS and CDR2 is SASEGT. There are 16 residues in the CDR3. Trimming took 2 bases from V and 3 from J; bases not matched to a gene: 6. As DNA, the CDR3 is TGTGCCAGCAGTGAAATAGCGGGGGGGCCGTACTACGAGCAGTACTTC. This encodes CASSEIAGGPYYEQYF.

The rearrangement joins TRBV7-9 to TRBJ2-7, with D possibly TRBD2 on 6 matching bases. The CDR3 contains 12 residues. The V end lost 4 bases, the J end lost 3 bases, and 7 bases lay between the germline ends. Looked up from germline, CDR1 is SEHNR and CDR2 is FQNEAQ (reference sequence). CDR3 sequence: CASSWTNYEQYF. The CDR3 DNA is TGTGCCAGCAGCTGGACTAACTACGAGCAGTACTTC.

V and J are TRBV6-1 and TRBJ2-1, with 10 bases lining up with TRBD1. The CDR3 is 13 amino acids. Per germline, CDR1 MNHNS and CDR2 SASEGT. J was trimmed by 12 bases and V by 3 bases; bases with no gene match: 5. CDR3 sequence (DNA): TGTGCCAGCAGTGAGATGGACAGGGGGTCGCAGTTCTTC. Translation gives CASSEMDRGSQFF.

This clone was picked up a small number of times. Here the CDR3 reads CASSEGVRDTGELFF. The CDR3 DNA reads TGCGCCAGCAGCGAGGGGGTTCGGGACACCGGGGAGCTGTTTTTT. This sequence joins TRBV5-1 and TRBJ2-2; tentatively, D is TRBD1 (6 bases). The CDR3 spans 15 residues. Per germline, CDR1 SGHRS and CDR2 YFSETQ. V gave up 4 bases and J gave up 3 bases, with 13 bases separating them.

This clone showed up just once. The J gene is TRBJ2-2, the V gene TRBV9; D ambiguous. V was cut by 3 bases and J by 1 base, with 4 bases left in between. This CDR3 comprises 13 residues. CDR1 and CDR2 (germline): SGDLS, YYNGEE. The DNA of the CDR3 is TGTGCCAGCAGCGCTTGGAACACCGGGGAGCTGTTTTTT. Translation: CASSAWNTGELFF.

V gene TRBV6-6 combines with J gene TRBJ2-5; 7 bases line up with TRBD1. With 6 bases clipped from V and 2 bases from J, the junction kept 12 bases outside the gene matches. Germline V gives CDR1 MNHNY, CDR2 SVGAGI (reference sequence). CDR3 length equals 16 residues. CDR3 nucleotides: TGTGCCAGCAGCCACCCCCGGGACAGAAATCAAGAGACCCAGTACTTC. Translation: CASSHPRDRNQETQYF.

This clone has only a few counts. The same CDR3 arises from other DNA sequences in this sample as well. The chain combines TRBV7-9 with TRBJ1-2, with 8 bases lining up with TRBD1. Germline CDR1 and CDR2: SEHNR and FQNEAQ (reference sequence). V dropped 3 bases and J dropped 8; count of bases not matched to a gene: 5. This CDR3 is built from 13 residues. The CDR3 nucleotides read TGTGCCAGCAGCTTGGACAGGGTAGGAGGCTACACCTTC. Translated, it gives CASSLDRVGGYTF.

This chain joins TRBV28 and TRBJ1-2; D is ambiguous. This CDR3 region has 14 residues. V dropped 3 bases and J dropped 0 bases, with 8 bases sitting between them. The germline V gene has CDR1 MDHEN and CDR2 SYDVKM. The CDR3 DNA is TGTGCCAGCAGTTTCCTCCCAGCTAACTATGGCTACACCTTC. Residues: CASSFLPANYGYTF.

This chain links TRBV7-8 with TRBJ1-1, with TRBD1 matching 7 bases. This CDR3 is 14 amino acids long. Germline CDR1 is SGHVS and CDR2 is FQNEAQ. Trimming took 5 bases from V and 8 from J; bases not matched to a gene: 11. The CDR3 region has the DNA TGTGCCAGCAGCCCGACGACCGACAGGGTCGAAGCTTTCTTT. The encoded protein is CASSPTTDRVEAFF.